The 14 T cell receptor beta chains reported below all come from one sample, sequenced in a study of cytomegalovirus exposure and HLA in healthy donors. In the PCR, 60 Vbeta and 13 Jbeta primers were used. Assay: immunoSEQ multiplex PCR; the TCRdb copy retains only in-frame clones and omits some. The table gives tens of thousands of clones; the top ten clones make up 1% to 1.5% of it. The specimen sequenced was PBMCs. Receptor source: a man between 25 and 39 years old in good health and CMV-seronegative.

The chain combines TRBV6-6 with TRBJ1-4, with D perhaps TRBD1 (6 bases). CDR3 size: 13 residues. In germline, CDR1 is MNHNY, CDR2 SVGAGI (reference sequence). Trimming removed 9 bases at V and 1 base at J, with 9 bases between. CDR3 nucleotides: TGTGCCAGTTTACAGGGAACTAATGAAAAACTGTTTTTT. This codes for CASLQGTNEKLFF.

The chain recombines TRBV4-3 with TRBJ1-1, with a tentative D call TRBD1 (6 bases). The CDR3 is 13 amino acids. Germline CDR1 is LGHNA and CDR2 is YSLEER. V lost 0 bases and J 5 bases, leaving 7 bases between the germline ends. The CDR3 reads CASSQDRGTEAFF. The CDR3, as DNA: TGCGCCAGCAGCCAAGACAGGGGTACTGAAGCTTTCTTT.

This chain uses TRBV6-1 with TRBJ2-1; possibly TRBD2 for D (6 bases). This CDR3 is 16 amino acids long. V was trimmed by 4 bases and J by 0 bases, leaving 13 bases between them. The V gene's germline CDR1 is MNHNS and CDR2 SASEGT. CDR3 sequence: CASSVGLSSSYNEQFF. CDR3 bases: TGTGCCAGCAGTGTAGGACTATCGAGCTCCTACAATGAGCAGTTCTTC.

The J gene is TRBJ1-1, the V gene TRBV4-1; D remains ambiguous. The ends were cut back, 0 bases at V and 1 base at J, with 12 bases in the middle. CDR1 MGHRA and CDR2 YSYEKL come from the germline V gene. CDR3 length: 16 amino acids. The CDR3 here is CASSQEGHGWNTEAFF. In DNA form, the CDR3 reads TGCGCCAGCAGCCAAGAGGGCCACGGATGGAACACTGAAGCTTTCTTT.

V and J are TRBV30 and TRBJ2-1, with D unresolved. Germline-derived CDR1 and CDR2 are GTSNPN and SVGIG (reference sequence). The CDR3 contains 13 residues. Trimming pared 0 bases from V and 9 bases from J, leaving 12 bases between. The CDR3 bases are TGTGCCTGGAGTGTAATTAGGAGAGGTGAGCAGTTCTTC. It is translated as CAWSVIRRGEQFF.

The genes are TRBV19 and TRBJ1-4; perhaps TRBD1 as D (5 bases). With 10 bases removed from V and 4 bases from J, the gap between germline ends came to 16 bases. Germline CDR1 LNHDA, CDR2 SQIVND (reference sequence). This CDR3 comprises 14 residues. CDR3 protein: CAIPPAGVNEKLFF. For the CDR3, the DNA is TGTGCCATCCCACCCGCGGGGGTTAATGAAAAACTGTTTTTT. Full variable domain (remainder filled in from reference TRBV19 and TRBJ1-4): DGGITQSPKYLFRKEGQNVTLSCEQNLNHDAMYWYRQDPGQGLRLIYYSQIVNDFQKGDIAEGYSVSREKKESFPLTVTSAQKNPTAFYLCAIPPAGVNEKLFFGSGTQLSVL.

The rearrangement joins TRBV10-2 to TRBJ2-7; the match to TRBD2 covers 8 bases. This CDR3 region has 16 residues. Germline trimming cut 7 bases from V and 0 bases from J; bases unmatched to any gene: 11. Germline V gene data show CDR1 as WSHSY and CDR2 as SAAADI. CDR3 sequence (DNA): TGCGCCAGCATCCGGTCAGCGGGAGAGAGCTCCTACGAGCAGTACTTC. Amino acids: CASIRSAGESSYEQYF.

The rearrangement uses TRBV27 and TRBJ2-7, with TRBD1 matching over 12 bases. Germline V gene lookup returns CDR1 MNHEY and CDR2 SMNVEV (reference sequence). This CDR3 region has 15 residues. Losses at the gene ends were 5 bases for V and 3 bases for J; bases not matched to a gene: 5. The CDR3 DNA reads as TGTGCCAGCAGTCCCGGGACAGGGGGCCTCTACGAGCAGTACTTC. This codes for CASSPGTGGLYEQYF.

The chain uses TRBV9 and TRBJ2-7; the match to TRBD2 covers 8 bases. V was pared by 4 bases and J by 7 bases, with 10 bases of the junction left unmatched. Germline CDR1 and CDR2: SGDLS and YYNGEE. There are 14 residues in the CDR3. The chain's CDR3 is CASSPEAGAGEQYF. The CDR3 region has the DNA TGTGCCAGCAGCCCTGAAGCGGGAGCCGGAGAGCAGTACTTC.

The genes are TRBV29-1 and TRBJ2-7, with 7 positions matching TRBD2. CDR3 length: 13 residues. The junction had 6 bases not matched to a gene; V was cut back by 7 bases and J by 0 bases. Per the germline V gene, CDR1 is SQVTM and CDR2 is ANQGSEA. As DNA, the CDR3 is TGCAGCGCCGCTAGCGGCAACTCCTACGAGCAGTACTTC. It specifies CSAASGNSYEQYF.

This chain links TRBV9 with TRBJ1-2, with D maybe TRBD1 (5 bases). The CDR3 covers 13 residues. The germline V and J ends were trimmed by 8 bases and 1 base, with 12 bases remaining between them. CDR1 and CDR2 from the germline V gene are SGDLS and YYNGEE. The CDR3 nucleotides are TGTGCCAGTGATAAGGGGAATAACTATGGCTACACCTTC. Protein sequence: CASDKGNNYGYTF.

The chain links TRBV6-5 to TRBJ2-7, with a possible D match to TRBD2 (5 bases). Germline values: CDR1 MNHEY, CDR2 SVGAGI. This CDR3 is 13 amino acids long. V lost 9 bases to trimming and J lost 0 bases, with 12 bases between them. The CDR3: CASGLPLSYEQYF. CDR3 DNA sequence: TGTGCCAGTGGACTGCCACTCTCCTACGAGCAGTACTTC.

The chain couples TRBV4-3 to TRBJ1-2; possible D gene TRBD1, 6 bases. V gave up 0 bases and J gave up 8 bases, with 16 bases separating them. The CDR3 spans 15 residues. The V gene's germline CDR1 is LGHNA and CDR2 YSLEER. The CDR3 sequence is CASSQDYEGVSGYTF. The CDR3 DNA reads TGCGCCAGCAGCCAAGATTATGAGGGGGTGAGCGGCTACACCTTC.

The chain has TRBV5-1 and TRBJ1-1; D is undetermined. The CDR3 has 16 amino acids. Germline V CDR1 and CDR2: SGHRS, YFSETQ. Trimming shortened V by 4 bases and J by 2 bases, and 18 bases separated the two germline ends. CDR3 region: CASSLPPEGINTEAFF. The CDR3 DNA follows: TGCGCCAGCAGCCTCCCCCCTGAGGGAATTAACACTGAAGCTTTCTTT.